This entry is about one TCR beta chain. What it binds is unknown. The assay was immunoSEQ multiplex PCR, and TCRdb's table has in-frame clones only and misses some. The table lists some 80,000 clones, 90% to 97% of them singletons. The donors were members of the approximately 130-subject validation cohort (separate from the roughly 670-subject first cohort). The data are from a study of cytomegalovirus exposure and HLA in healthy donors. Background on the study: The 90 to 150 validation repertoires used the same platform as the 650 to 750 first-cohort repertoires, a later analysis reported.

Points from the study as a whole: Most sequenced TCRs were rare (though some public TCRs occurred in many donors). Reports indicated that the classifier achieved high specificity and sensitivity in diagnosing cytomegalovirus status.

Germline V CDR1 and CDR2: SNHLY, FYNNEI. Trimming removed 9 bases at V and 0 bases at J, with 11 bases between. The CDR3 length is 13 residues. The TCR originated in a woman younger than 30 in good health and CMV-seronegative. The J gene is TRBJ1-1, the V gene TRBV2; D gene ambiguous. The source material was PBMCs. CDR3 sequence (DNA): TGTGCCAGGATCTTTCGGGTGAACACTGAAGCTTTCTTT. This gives the protein CARIFRVNTEAFF.